The following is a TCR beta chain sequence with its context. Antigen unknown. These data originate in a study of T-cell reconstitution after alpha-beta-depleted transplantation in children. Study results and limitations: A year post-transplant, T-cell counts and diversity derived mostly from newly produced T cells. Expanded clones from the graft, numbering several hundred, reportedly supplied alpha-beta T cells about two months after transplant. Some patients owed their high day-60 TCRbeta diversity to surviving recipient T cells and thymic progenitors.

The CDR3 is made up of 14 amino acids. The V gene's germline CDR1 is SEHNR and CDR2 FQNEAQ (reference sequence). Trimming took 7 bases from V and 0 from J, leaving 10 bases between them. Construction of the TCRbeta library involved unique molecular identifiers. TCRdb passed the PCR reads through MiXCR, listing each CDR3 protein once. The data contain almost 600,000 distinct CDR3 sequences, over 25% of them singletons. The sequencing used PBMCs, collected before TCRalphabeta/CD19-depleted stem cell transplant. The gene calls are TRBV7-9 and TRBJ1-3; no firm D call. This clonotype was sampled from a boy under two years old with Wiskott-Aldrich syndrome, due to receive a stem cell transplant. CDR3 region: CASTKLLSGNTIYF. CDR3 sequence (DNA): TGTGCCAGCACCAAACTCCTCTCTGGAAACACCATATATTTT.